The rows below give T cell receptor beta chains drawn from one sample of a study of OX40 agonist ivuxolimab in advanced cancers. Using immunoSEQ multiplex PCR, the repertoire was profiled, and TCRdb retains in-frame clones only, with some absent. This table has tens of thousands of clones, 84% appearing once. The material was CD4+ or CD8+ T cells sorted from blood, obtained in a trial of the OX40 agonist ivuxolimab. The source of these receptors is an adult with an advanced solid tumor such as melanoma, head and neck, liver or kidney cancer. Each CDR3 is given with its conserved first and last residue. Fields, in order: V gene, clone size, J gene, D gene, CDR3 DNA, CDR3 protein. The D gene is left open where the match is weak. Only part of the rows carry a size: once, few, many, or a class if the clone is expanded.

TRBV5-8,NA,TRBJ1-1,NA,TGTGCCAGCAGCTCTAGGGACGGAAACACTGAAGCTTTCTTT,CASSSRDGNTEAFF
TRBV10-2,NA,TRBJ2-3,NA,TGCGCCAGCAGTGAATCGGGTACCAGGGAAGATACGCAGTATTTT,CASSESGTREDTQYF
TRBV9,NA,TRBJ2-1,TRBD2,TGTGCCAGCAGCGCTACTAGCGGGGGGAATGAGCAGTTCTTC,CASSATSGGNEQFF
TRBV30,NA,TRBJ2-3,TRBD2,TGTGCCTGGAGTGGGGGACTAGCGGCTAGCACAGATACGCAGTATTTT,CAWSGGLAASTDTQYF
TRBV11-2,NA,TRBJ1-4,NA,TGTGCCAGCAGCTTAGAGCCCCAGGCGGAACTGTTTTTT,CASSLEPQAELFF
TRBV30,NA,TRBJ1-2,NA,TGTGCCTGGAGTTATGAAACCGCTAGCTACACCTTC,CAWSYETASYTF
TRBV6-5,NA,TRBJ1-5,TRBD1,TGTGCCAGCAGTCGGACAGGGGAAAACCAGCCCCAGCATTTT,CASSRTGENQPQHF
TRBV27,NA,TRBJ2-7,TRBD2,TGTGCCAGCAGTTTTATAGCGGGAGGGCCTCTAACCTACGAGCAGTACTTC,CASSFIAGGPLTYEQYF
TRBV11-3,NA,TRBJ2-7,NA,TGTGCCAGCAGCTTTTTTCCCGGAACCACCTACGAGCAGTACTTC,CASSFFPGTTYEQYF
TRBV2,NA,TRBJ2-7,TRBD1,TGTGCCAGCCGCCCCGGGACAGGGGGCAGCAGGCAGTACTTC,CASRPGTGGSRQYF
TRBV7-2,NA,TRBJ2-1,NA,TGTGCCAGCAACGAACGGGGGACAAGCTCCTACAATGAGCAGTTCTTC,CASNERGTSSYNEQFF
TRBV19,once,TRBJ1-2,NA,TGTGCCACCTCGGCCGTCTATGGCTACACCTTC,CATSAVYGYTF
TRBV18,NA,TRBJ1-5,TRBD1,TGTGCCAGCTCACCCGGACAGGGGGCGAAGCCCCAGCATTTT,CASSPGQGAKPQHF
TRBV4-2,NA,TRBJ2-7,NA,TGTGCCAGCAGCCACAAATCGACAGGCACCTACGAGCAGTACTTC,CASSHKSTGTYEQYF
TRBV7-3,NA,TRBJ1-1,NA,TGTGCCAGCAGCTTAAGCCCGGGCGACACTGAAGCTTTCTTT,CASSLSPGDTEAFF
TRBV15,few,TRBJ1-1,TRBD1,TGTGCCACCAGCAGAGAGAAGGGGGCGAACACTGAAGCTTTCTTT,CATSREKGANTEAFF
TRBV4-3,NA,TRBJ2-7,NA,TGCGCCAGCAGCCACGGGTGGCTAGCCCACTACGAGCAGTACTTC,CASSHGWLAHYEQYF
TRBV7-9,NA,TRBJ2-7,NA,TGTGCCAGCAGCTCACGGCCAGGCTACGAGCAGTACTTC,CASSSRPGYEQYF
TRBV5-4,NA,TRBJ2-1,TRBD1,TGTGCCAGCAGTCAGGGGGCGCAGGTCACCTACAATGAGCAGTTCTTC,CASSQGAQVTYNEQFF
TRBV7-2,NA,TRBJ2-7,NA,TGTGCCAGCAGCACCTCCTTCACCAGCGCAGGGCAGTACTTC,CASSTSFTSAGQYF
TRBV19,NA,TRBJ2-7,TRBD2,TGTGCCAGTAGTGCGGGACTAGCGGGATTAGGGGCCGGCGAGCAGTACTTC,CASSAGLAGLGAGEQYF
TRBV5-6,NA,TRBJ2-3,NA,TGTGCCAGCAGCTTTTCGGGCAGGGGCACAGATACGCAGTATTTT,CASSFSGRGTDTQYF
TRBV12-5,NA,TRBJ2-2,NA,TGTGCTAGTGGTTTGGCTCCGGGCCCCGGGGAGCTGTTTTTT,CASGLAPGPGELFF
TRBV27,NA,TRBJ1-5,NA,TGTGCCAGCAGTTTGTGGGGTGAGGACAATCAGCCCCAGCATTTT,CASSLWGEDNQPQHF
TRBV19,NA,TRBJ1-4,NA,TGTGCCTCACAGGGAATCGAAAAACTGTTTTTT,CASQGIEKLFF
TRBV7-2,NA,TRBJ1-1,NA,TGTGCCAGCAGCACGTTGGGAGACAGGAAGAACACTGAAGCTTTCTTT,CASSTLGDRKNTEAFF
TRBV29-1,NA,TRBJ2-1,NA,TGCAGCGTTTGGAAGGGCCCGAATGAGCAGTTCTTC,CSVWKGPNEQFF
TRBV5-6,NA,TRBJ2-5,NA,TGTGCCAGCAGCTTGGGGACAGCCCAAGAGACCCAGTACTTC,CASSLGTAQETQYF
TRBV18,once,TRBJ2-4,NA,TGTGCCAGCTCACTGGGTGAAGAAAACATTCAGTACTTC,CASSLGEENIQYF
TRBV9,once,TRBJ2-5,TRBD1,TGTGCCAGCAGCCACGGGACAGCGCAAGAGACCCAGTACTTC,CASSHGTAQETQYF
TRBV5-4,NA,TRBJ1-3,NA,TGTGCCAGCAGGATAGAGGGAGTCGGAAACACCATATATTTT,CASRIEGVGNTIYF
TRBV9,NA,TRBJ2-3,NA,TGTGCCAGCAGCGAAGCAGATACGCAGTATTTT,CASSEADTQYF
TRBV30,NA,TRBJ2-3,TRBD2,TGTGCCTGGAGGCGAGGGAGGGCCACCGTAGGCACAGATACGCAGTATTTT,CAWRRGRATVGTDTQYF
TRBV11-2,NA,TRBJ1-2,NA,TGTGCCAGCAGCTTAGTCCCGGGGGGTGGCTACACCTTC,CASSLVPGGGYTF
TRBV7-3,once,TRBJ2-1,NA,TGTGCCAGCAGCTTAACGATCGGACCGGGACGAGAGGGCAATGAGCAGTTCTTC,CASSLTIGPGREGNEQFF
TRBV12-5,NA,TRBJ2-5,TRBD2,TGTGCTAGTGGTTCGGGACTAGCGGGGGATTTGGGGGAGACCCAGTACTTC,CASGSGLAGDLGETQYF
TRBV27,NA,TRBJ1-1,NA,TGTGCCAGCAGTTTCCGGGCCGTGATGAACACTGAAGCTTTCTTT,CASSFRAVMNTEAFF
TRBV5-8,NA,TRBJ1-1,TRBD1,TGTGCCAGCAGCCTCAACAGGGGCACTGAAGCTTTCTTT,CASSLNRGTEAFF
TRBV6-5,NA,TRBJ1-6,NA,TGTGCCAGCAGTCAGTTATCCTATAATTCACCCCTCCACTTT,CASSQLSYNSPLHF
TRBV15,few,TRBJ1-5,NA,TGTGCCACCAGCAGAGGGACAATCAATCAGCCCCAGCATTTT,CATSRGTINQPQHF
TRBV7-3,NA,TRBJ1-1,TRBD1,TGTGCCAGCAGCTTAAGACAGGGAGTCACTGAAGCTTTCTTT,CASSLRQGVTEAFF